The 12 T cell receptor beta chains given below trace back to one sample, sequenced in a study of OX40 agonist ivuxolimab in advanced cancers. The method was immunoSEQ multiplex PCR; TCRdb's version includes in-frame clones alone and lacks a portion of them. This sample has around 100,000 clones, with nearly 90% found just once. The sample in question was CD4+ or CD8+ T cells sorted from blood, obtained in a trial of the OX40 agonist ivuxolimab. These receptors came from an adult with an advanced solid tumor such as melanoma, head and neck, liver or kidney cancer.

The chain links TRBV6-5 to TRBJ1-4; a weak D match, TRBD1 (5 bases). Trimming shortened V by 0 bases and J by 5 bases, and 7 bases separated the two germline ends. The germline gives CDR1 MNHEY, CDR2 SVGAGI. The CDR3 has 14 amino acids. CDR3 residues: CASSYSGGNEKLFF. The CDR3 coding sequence is TGTGCCAGCAGTTACTCGGGGGGGAATGAAAAACTGTTTTTT.

The chain combines TRBV5-4 with TRBJ2-3, with 10 bases matching TRBD2. The CDR3 extends over 15 amino acids. The germline V gene has CDR1 SGHNT and CDR2 YYREEE (reference sequence). The J segment lost 1 base and the V segment lost 6 bases, leaving 5 bases of the junction unmatched. The chain's CDR3 is CASNSGGAGTDTQYF. CDR3 nucleotides: TGTGCCAGCAACAGCGGGGGGGCTGGCACAGATACGCAGTATTTT. The variable domain in full, completed from reference TRBV5-4 and TRBJ2-3, reads ETGVTQSPTHLIKTRGQQVTLRCSSQSGHNTVSWYQQALGQGPQFIFQYYREEENGRGNFPPRFSGLQFPNYSSELNVNALELDDSALYLCASNSGGAGTDTQYFGPGTRLTVL.

CDR3 coding DNA: TGTGCCAGCAAGGCAGGGGGGAACTATGGCTACACCTTC. As protein: CASKAGGNYGYTF. This chain joins TRBV27 and TRBJ1-2; 7 bases are a match to TRBD1. The CDR3 is made up of 13 amino acids. The ends lost 7 bases at V and 2 bases at J; junction bases unmatched: 4. The germline V gene has CDR1 MNHEY and CDR2 SMNVEV (reference sequence).

The rearrangement joins TRBV29-1 to TRBJ2-3, with 9 bases fitting TRBD2. CDR3 size: 14 residues. The V segment lost 4 bases and the J segment 4 bases; nucleotides outside the gene matches: 6. Germline assignment: CDR1 SQVTM and CDR2 ANQGSEA. In DNA form, the CDR3 reads TGCAGCGTTGTAGATAGCGGGAGTGCAGATACGCAGTATTTT. Translation gives CSVVDSGSADTQYF.

CDR3 protein: CASSLELPSGLTYEQYF. The CDR3 DNA reads TGTGCCAGCAGTTTAGAACTCCCTTCGGGTCTAACCTACGAGCAGTACTTC. The gene calls are TRBV27 and TRBJ2-7; D gene uncertain. The V end was cut by 2 bases, the J end by 2 bases, with 19 bases between. The CDR3 length is 17 residues. The germline gives CDR1 MNHEY, CDR2 SMNVEV (reference sequence).

The CDR3 DNA reads TGTGCCAGTAGCATGAGCACCACCGGGGAGCTGTTTTTT. Translation: CASSMSTTGELFF. The V call is TRBV19, the J call TRBJ2-2; D unresolved. Germline V gene data show CDR1 as LNHDA and CDR2 as SQIVND (reference sequence). This CDR3 has 13 residues. Trimming left V 6 bases short and J 4 bases short, with 9 bases between.

The CDR3 nucleotides read TGTGCCAGCAGCTTAGTGTGGTTGAGGACGAGGGGAAACACCATATATTTT. Translating it yields CASSLVWLRTRGNTIYF. This rearrangement joins TRBV11-3 to TRBJ1-3; no clear D gene. Germline values: CDR1 SGHNT, CDR2 YENEEA. The V end lost 1 base, the J end lost 4 bases, and 17 bases lay between the germline ends. CDR3 size: 17 residues.

This clone was detected once. The chain couples TRBV9 to TRBJ2-1, with D possibly TRBD1 on 5 matching bases. Germline-derived CDR1 and CDR2 are SGDLS and YYNGEE. V was trimmed by 3 bases and J by 6 bases, leaving 10 bases between them. The CDR3 has 13 amino acids. The CDR3 spells CASSAVQGNEQFF. CDR3 bases: TGTGCCAGCAGCGCTGTGCAGGGCAATGAGCAGTTCTTC.

The rearrangement uses TRBV6-6 and TRBJ1-1, with 7 bases aligning to TRBD1. This CDR3 contains 16 residues. Losses at the gene ends were 6 bases for V and 3 bases for J; bases not matched to a gene: 13. Germline values: CDR1 MNHNY, CDR2 SVGAGI (reference sequence). The CDR3 protein is CASRKQGPTEDTEAFF. CDR3 DNA sequence: TGTGCCAGCAGAAAACAGGGGCCGACCGAGGACACTGAAGCTTTCTTT.

The chain carries TRBV2 and TRBJ2-6; the D is unclear. Trimming removed 7 bases at V and 1 base at J, with 5 bases between. From germline, CDR1 is SNHLY and CDR2 FYNNEI. The CDR3 runs to 13 residues. The CDR3 reads CASKLSGANVLTF. For the CDR3, the DNA is TGTGCCAGCAAGTTATCTGGGGCCAACGTCCTGACTTTC. The full variable domain, rest sourced from reference TRBV2 and TRBJ2-6, is EPEVTQTPSHQVTQMGQEVILRCVPISNHLYFYWYRQILGQKVEFLVSFYNNEISEKSEIFDDQFSVERPDGSNFTLKIRSTKLEDSAMYFCASKLSGANVLTFGAGSRLTVL.

The V gene is TRBV5-1, the J gene TRBJ1-2, with D perhaps TRBD1 (6 bases). The V gene lost 3 bases and the J gene lost 6 bases, with 12 bases spanning the gap. The germline V gene encodes CDR1 SGHRS and CDR2 YFSETQ. The CDR3 has 13 amino acids. The CDR3 spells CASSWIGGDGYTF. The CDR3 DNA sequence: TGCGCCAGCAGCTGGATAGGGGGAGATGGCTACACCTTC.

The J gene is TRBJ1-1, the V gene TRBV7-9; a possible D gene is TRBD1 (5 bases). This CDR3 region has 15 residues. The germline V gene has CDR1 SEHNR and CDR2 FQNEAQ (reference sequence). V was trimmed by 3 bases and J by 0 bases, leaving 11 bases between them. The CDR3 DNA reads TGTGCCAGCAGCTTTTTGGCAGGGATGAACACTGAAGCTTTCTTT. Protein: CASSFLAGMNTEAFF.